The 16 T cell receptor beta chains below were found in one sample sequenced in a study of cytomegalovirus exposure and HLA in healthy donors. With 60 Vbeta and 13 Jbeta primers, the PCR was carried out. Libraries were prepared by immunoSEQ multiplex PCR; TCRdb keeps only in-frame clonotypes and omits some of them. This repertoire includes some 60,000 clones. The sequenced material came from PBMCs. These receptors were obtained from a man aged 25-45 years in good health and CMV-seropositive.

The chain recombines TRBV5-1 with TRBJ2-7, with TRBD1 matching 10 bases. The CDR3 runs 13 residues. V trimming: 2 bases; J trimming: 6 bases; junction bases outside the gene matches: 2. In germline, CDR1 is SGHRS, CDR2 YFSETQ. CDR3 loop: CASSFRQGAEQYF. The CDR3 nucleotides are TGCGCCAGCAGCTTTCGACAGGGGGCCGAGCAGTACTTC.

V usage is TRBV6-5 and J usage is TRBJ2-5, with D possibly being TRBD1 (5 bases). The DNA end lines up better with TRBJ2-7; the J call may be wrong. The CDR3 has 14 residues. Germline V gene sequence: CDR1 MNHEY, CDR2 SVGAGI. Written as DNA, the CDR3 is TGTGCCAGCAGTTACTCGACAGTTCCCTACGAGCAGTACTTC. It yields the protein CASSYSTVPYEQYF.

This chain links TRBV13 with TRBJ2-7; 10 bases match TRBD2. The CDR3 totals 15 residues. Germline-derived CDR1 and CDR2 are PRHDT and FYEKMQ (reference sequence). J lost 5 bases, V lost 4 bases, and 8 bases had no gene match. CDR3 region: CASSSGAGGFHEQYF. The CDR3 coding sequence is TGTGCCAGCAGCTCTGGAGCGGGAGGGTTTCACGAGCAGTACTTC.

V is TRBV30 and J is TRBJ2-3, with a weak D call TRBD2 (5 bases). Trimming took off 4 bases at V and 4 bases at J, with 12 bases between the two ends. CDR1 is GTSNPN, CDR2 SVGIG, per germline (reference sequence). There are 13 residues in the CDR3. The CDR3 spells CAWMLGGADTQYF. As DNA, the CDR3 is TGTGCCTGGATGCTAGGAGGCGCAGATACGCAGTATTTT.

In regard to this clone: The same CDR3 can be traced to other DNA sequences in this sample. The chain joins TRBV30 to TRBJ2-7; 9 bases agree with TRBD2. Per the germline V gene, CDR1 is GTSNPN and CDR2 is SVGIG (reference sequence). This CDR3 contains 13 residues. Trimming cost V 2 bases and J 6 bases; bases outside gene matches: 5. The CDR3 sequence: CAWSPGLAGEQYF. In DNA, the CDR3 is TGTGCCTGGAGTCCGGGACTAGCTGGCGAGCAGTACTTC.

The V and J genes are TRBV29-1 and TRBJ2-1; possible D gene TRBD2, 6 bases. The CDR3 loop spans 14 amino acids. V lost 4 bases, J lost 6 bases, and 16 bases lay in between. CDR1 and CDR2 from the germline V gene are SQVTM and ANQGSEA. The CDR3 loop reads CSVGGLAVSNEQFF. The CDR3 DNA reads TGCAGCGTTGGGGGATTAGCGGTTTCCAATGAGCAGTTCTTC.

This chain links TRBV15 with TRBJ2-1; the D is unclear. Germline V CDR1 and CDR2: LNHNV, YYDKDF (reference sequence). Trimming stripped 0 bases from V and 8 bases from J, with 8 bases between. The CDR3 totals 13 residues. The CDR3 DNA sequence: TGTGCCACCAGCAGAGACCCTAGTTATGAGCAGTTCTTC. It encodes CATSRDPSYEQFF.

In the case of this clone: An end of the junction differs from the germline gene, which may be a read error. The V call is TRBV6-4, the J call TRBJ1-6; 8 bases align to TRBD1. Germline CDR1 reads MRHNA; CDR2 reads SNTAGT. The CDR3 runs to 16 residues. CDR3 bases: TGTGCCAGCAGTGAGGGGACGCAGGGGGCTGTCTCACACCTCCACTTT. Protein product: CASSEGTQGAVSHLHF.

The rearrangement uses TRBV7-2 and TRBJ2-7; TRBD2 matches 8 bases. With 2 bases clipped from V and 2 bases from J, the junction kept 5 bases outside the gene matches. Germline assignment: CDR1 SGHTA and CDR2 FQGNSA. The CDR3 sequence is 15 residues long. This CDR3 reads CASSLIAGYAYEQYF. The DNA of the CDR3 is TGTGCCAGCAGCTTAATAGCGGGGTACGCCTACGAGCAGTACTTC.

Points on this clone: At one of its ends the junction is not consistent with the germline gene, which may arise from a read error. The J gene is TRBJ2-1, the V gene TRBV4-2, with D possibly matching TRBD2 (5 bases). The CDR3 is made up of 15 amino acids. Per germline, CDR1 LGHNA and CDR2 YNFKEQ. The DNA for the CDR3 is TGTGCCAGCAGCCAGGAGCGGTTCTCCGACAATGAGCAGTTCTTC. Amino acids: CASSQERFSDNEQFF.

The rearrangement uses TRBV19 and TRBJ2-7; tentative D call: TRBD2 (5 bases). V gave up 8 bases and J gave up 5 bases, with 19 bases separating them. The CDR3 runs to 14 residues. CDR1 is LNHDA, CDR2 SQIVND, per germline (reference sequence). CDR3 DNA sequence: TGTGCCAGTGGTCGGGATTCTAGGGTCCACGAGCAGTACTTC. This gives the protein CASGRDSRVHEQYF.

The CDR3 nucleotides are TGTGCCAGCAAAACAGTAAATAATGAGCAGTTCTTC. Residues: CASKTVNNEQFF. The V gene is TRBV6-5, the J gene TRBJ2-1; D is unresolved. Germline V gene lookup returns CDR1 MNHEY and CDR2 SVGAGI. The V and J ends lost 7 bases and 7 bases respectively, with 11 bases between them. The CDR3 is made up of 12 amino acids.

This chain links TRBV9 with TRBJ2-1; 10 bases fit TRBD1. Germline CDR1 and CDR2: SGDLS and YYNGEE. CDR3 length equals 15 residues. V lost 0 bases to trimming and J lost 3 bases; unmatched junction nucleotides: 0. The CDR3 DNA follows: TGTGCCAGCAGCGTAGGGGACAGGGGCTACAATGAGCAGTTCTTC. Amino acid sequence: CASSVGDRGYNEQFF.

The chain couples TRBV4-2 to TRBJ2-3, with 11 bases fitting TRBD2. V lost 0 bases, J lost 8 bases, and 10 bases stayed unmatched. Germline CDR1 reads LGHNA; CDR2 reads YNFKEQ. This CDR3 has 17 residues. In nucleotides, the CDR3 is TGTGCCAGCAGCCAAGAAGGTAGCGGGAGGGTGCAGGGTACGCAGTATTTT. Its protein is CASSQEGSGRVQGTQYF.

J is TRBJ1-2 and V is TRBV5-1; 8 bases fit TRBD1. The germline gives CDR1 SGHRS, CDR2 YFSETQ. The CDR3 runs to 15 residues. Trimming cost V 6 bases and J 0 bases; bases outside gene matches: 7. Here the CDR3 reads CASTLDRGANYGYTF. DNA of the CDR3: TGCGCCAGCACCCTCGACAGGGGAGCTAACTATGGCTACACCTTC.

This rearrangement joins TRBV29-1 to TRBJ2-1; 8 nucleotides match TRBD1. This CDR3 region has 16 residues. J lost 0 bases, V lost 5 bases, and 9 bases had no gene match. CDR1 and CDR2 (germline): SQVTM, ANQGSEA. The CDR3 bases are TGCAGCGTTAGAACCGGGACAGGCAGCTCCTACAATGAGCAGTTCTTC. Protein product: CSVRTGTGSSYNEQFF.